These T cell receptor beta chains were read from a single sample in a study of cytomegalovirus exposure and HLA in healthy donors. Produced via immunoSEQ multiplex PCR; TCRdb's table is partial and in-frame only. The data contain roughly 220,000 clones, approximately 88% of them singletons. Input material: PBMCs. These receptors came from a woman in her 30s in good health and CMV-seropositive. CDR3s include the opening cysteine and the closing phenylalanine or tryptophan. A D gene is named only where the DNA matches it firmly. Clone size is not always given. Where it is, it says once, few, many or a class for expanded clones.

clone_size | j_call | d_call | v_call | cdr3_aa | cdr3_nt
once | TRBJ1-2 | TRBD1 | TRBV28 | CASSNDGTALGYTF | TGTGCCAGCAGCAACGACGGGACAGCGCTGGGCTACACCTTC
- | TRBJ2-3 | - | TRBV15 | CATSSNGGPTDTQYF | TGTGCCACCAGCAGTAACGGCGGCCCCACAGATACGCAGTATTTT
- | TRBJ2-3 | TRBD1 | TRBV5-4 | CASSVKQGRADTQYF | TGTGCCAGCAGCGTAAAACAGGGGCGGGCGGATACGCAGTATTTT
once | TRBJ1-5 | - | TRBV10-3 | CAISESMRGQPQHF | TGTGCCATCAGTGAGTCGATGAGGGGACAGCCCCAGCATTTT
- | TRBJ2-7 | TRBD1 | TRBV7-9 | CASSYGTGGVYEQYF | TGTGCCAGCAGCTACGGGACAGGGGGCGTGTACGAGCAGTACTTC
once | TRBJ1-2 | - | TRBV9 | CASSVGDTYGYTF | TGTGCCAGCAGCGTAGGGGACACCTATGGCTACACCTTC
- | TRBJ2-7 | - | TRBV29-1 | CSGRDEGYEQYF | TGCAGCGGCCGGGACGAAGGCTACGAGCAGTACTTC
once | TRBJ2-1 | TRBD2 | TRBV30 | CAWSVAGGPDEQFF | TGTGCCTGGAGTGTAGCGGGAGGGCCGGATGAGCAGTTCTTC
- | TRBJ1-2 | - | TRBV28 | CASSVQYGYTF | TGTGCCAGCAGTGTACAGTATGGCTACACCTTC
- | TRBJ1-2 | - | TRBV7-3 | CASSFLDYGYTF | TGTGCCAGCAGCTTTCTCGACTATGGCTACACCTTC
- | TRBJ2-3 | TRBD2 | TRBV7-2 | CASSPSGRAVDTQYF | TGTGCCAGCAGCCCTTCGGGGAGGGCCGTAGATACGCAATATTTT
- | TRBJ1-4 | TRBD1 | TRBV4-1 | CASSQDRDRVGEKLFF | TGCGCCAGCAGCCAAGACCGGGACAGGGTGGGTGAAAAACTGTTTTTT
- | TRBJ1-2 | - | TRBV6-1 | CASSEHRDGYTF | TGTGCCAGCAGTGAACACAGGGATGGCTACACCTTC
few | TRBJ1-1 | - | TRBV7-2 | CASSLQRSNTEAFF | TGTGCCAGCAGCCTACAGAGATCTAACACTGAAGCTTTCTTT
few | TRBJ1-2 | TRBD1 | TRBV7-8 | CASSPYAVTGGWDYGYTF | TGTGCCAGCAGCCCCTACGCCGTGACAGGGGGCTGGGACTATGGCTACACCTTC
- | TRBJ2-1 | - | TRBV6-5 | CASSYLRDSNEQFF | TGTGCCAGCAGTTACCTCCGGGACTCCAATGAGCAGTTCTTC
- | TRBJ2-7 | TRBD1 | TRBV6-5 | CASSPVGQEMYEQYF | TGTGCCAGCAGTCCAGTGGGACAGGAGATGTACGAGCAGTACTTC
- | TRBJ2-7 | - | TRBV5-1 | CASSLGGFSSYEQYF | TGCGCCAGCAGCTTGGGTGGCTTTAGCTCCTACGAGCAGTACTTC
few | TRBJ1-2 | - | TRBV25-1 | CASSGPGGGYTF | TGTGCCAGCAGTGGGCCAGGTGGAGGCTACACCTTC
- | TRBJ1-1 | TRBD1 | TRBV29-1 | CSVTKGQGITEAFF | TGCAGCGTAACGAAGGGACAGGGGATCACTGAAGCTTTCTTT
few | TRBJ1-4 | - | TRBV2 | CASSDFPGPREKLFF | TGTGCCAGCAGTGATTTTCCGGGACCCCGGGAAAAACTGTTTTTT
- | TRBJ2-7 | - | TRBV6-1 | CASSDGQGVSEQYF | TGTGCCAGCAGTGATGGGCAGGGCGTCTCCGAGCAGTACTTC
few | TRBJ1-2 | - | TRBV5-4 | CASSLKLPGISYGYTF | TGTGCCAGCAGCCTAAAGCTCCCGGGGATTAGCTATGGCTACACCTTC
- | TRBJ1-5 | - | TRBV11-3 | CASSLVACWRDGSNQPQHF | TGTGCCAGCAGCTTAGTAGCGTGTTGGAGGGACGGTAGCAATCAGCCCCAGCATTTT
- | TRBJ1-5 | - | TRBV2 | CASSTQGSNQPQHF | TGTGCCAGCAGTACCCAGGGTAGCAATCAGCCCCAGCATTTT
once | TRBJ2-1 | TRBD2 | TRBV9 | CASSPPGTSGYEQFF | TGTGCCAGCAGCCCTCCTGGGACTAGCGGGTATGAGCAGTTCTTC
- | TRBJ2-1 | - | TRBV7-2 | CASSLTPSSYNEQFF | TGTGCCAGCAGTCTTACACCTAGCTCCTACAATGAGCAGTTCTTC
- | TRBJ2-7 | - | TRBV19 | CASSGRDLGDEQYF | TGTGCCAGTAGTGGGCGGGACTTGGGGGACGAGCAGTACTTC
- | TRBJ2-2 | - | TRBV2 | CASEGETTNTGELFF | TGTGCCAGCGAGGGGGAGACAACGAACACCGGGGAGCTGTTTTTT
- | TRBJ2-2 | TRBD2 | TRBV30 | CAWSVQRGRAGELFF | TGTGCCTGGAGTGTACAACGCGGGAGGGCCGGGGAGCTGTTTTTT
- | TRBJ2-3 | - | TRBV4-3 | CASSQLGSTDTQYF | TGCGCCAGCAGCCAGTTGGGGAGCACAGATACGCAGTATTTT
- | TRBJ2-5 | - | TRBV7-7 | CASALGDQETQYF | TGTGCTAGTGCGTTGGGGGATCAAGAGACCCAGTACTTC
once | TRBJ1-5 | - | TRBV6-1 | CASNRGNQPQHF | TGTGCCAGCAACAGGGGCAATCAGCCCCAGCATTTT
- | TRBJ2-7 | - | TRBV5-4 | CASSPGNSYEQYF | TGTGCCAGCAGCCCCGGGAACTCCTACGAGCAGTACTTC
- | TRBJ1-1 | - | TRBV7-8 | CASSLAPVGPNTEAFF | TGTGCCAGCAGCTTAGCGCCTGTGGGGCCGAACACTGAAGCTTTCTTT
- | TRBJ2-7 | - | TRBV5-8 | CASSTRVPTRTYEQYF | TGTGCCAGCAGCACTAGGGTCCCGACTAGGACCTACGAGCAGTACTTC
- | TRBJ2-5 | - | TRBV6-5 | CASSNPRGVTQYF | TGTGCCAGCAGTAACCCGAGGGGGGTGACCCAGTACTTC